Shown below are 28 T cell receptor beta chains from a single sample sequenced in a study of a mutant IDH1 vaccine in newly diagnosed glioma. Time point denoted: baseline, week 1 (first vaccination visit). Treatment: pre-vaccination baseline after standard-of-care therapy. The table came from immunoSEQ multiplex PCR; TCRdb's copy has only in-frame clones and leaves some out. The sample lists about 67,000 clones, around 83% occurring once. Sample: peripheral blood mononuclear cells (PBMCs), taken from a glioma patient treated with radiotherapy, temozolomide or both. The source is a woman aged 18-35 years with glioma. Some clones in this sample may be carry-over from other donors' samples.

The V call is TRBV6-5, the J call TRBJ1-3, with no clear D. Germline V gene data show CDR1 as MNHEY and CDR2 as SVGAGI. V lost 8 bases and J 0 bases, leaving 14 bases between the germline ends. The CDR3 runs 15 residues. CDR3 sequence: CASGNAAASGNTIYF. The CDR3 DNA reads as TGTGCCAGCGGGAACGCGGCCGCCTCTGGAAACACCATATATTTT.

The chain is built from TRBV5-6 and TRBJ1-3; TRBD1 might be the D (6 bases). The CDR3 length is 17 residues. The germline CDR1 and CDR2 sequences are SGHDT and YYEEEE. Trimming took off 4 bases at V and 0 bases at J, with 17 bases between the two ends. The CDR3 bases are TGTGCCAGCAGCACCACGATCAGGGGCTACTCTGGAAACACCATATATTTT. This translates into CASSTTIRGYSGNTIYF.

V gene TRBV4-1 combines with J gene TRBJ2-5, with 7 bases fitting TRBD1. From germline, CDR1 is MGHRA and CDR2 YSYEKL. The CDR3 has 13 amino acids. The trim removed 4 bases at V and 9 bases at J, leaving 8 bases unmatched. CDR3 nucleotides: TGCGCCAGCAGCCCCGGGACAGAAAGACCCCAGTACTTC. Its translation is CASSPGTERPQYF.

The rearrangement links TRBV14 to TRBJ2-2; no clear D gene. The CDR3 is 12 residues long. Germline assignment: CDR1 SGHDN and CDR2 FVKESK. The germline V and J ends were trimmed by 3 bases and 8 bases, with 7 bases remaining between them. This CDR3 is CASSHLMGELFF. CDR3 in DNA: TGTGCCAGCAGCCATCTCATGGGGGAGCTGTTTTTT.

The chain joins TRBV29-1 to TRBJ2-2; 7 bases are a match to TRBD1. Germline lookup yields CDR1 SQVTM and CDR2 ANQGSEA. The CDR3 loop spans 16 amino acids. J lost 1 base, V lost 6 bases, and 11 bases had no gene match. The CDR3 region is CSVSPPGQLNTGELFF. CDR3 coding DNA: TGCAGCGTAAGTCCGCCGGGACAGCTGAACACCGGGGAGCTGTTTTTT.

The CDR3 DNA sequence: TGTGCCAGCAGTTACACACCAGGTTTAACTGAAGCTTTCTTT. This sequence encodes CASSYTPGLTEAFF. This rearrangement joins TRBV6-5 to TRBJ1-1; no definite D call. Trimming took 2 bases from V and 5 from J, leaving 12 bases between them. Germline lookup yields CDR1 MNHEY and CDR2 SVGAGI. The CDR3 consists of 14 residues.

This chain links TRBV10-1 with TRBJ1-1; D is ambiguous. The V gene's germline CDR1 is WNHNN and CDR2 SYGVQD (reference sequence). CDR3 length: 13 amino acids. Trimming removed 3 bases from V and 8 bases from J, with 13 bases in between. CDR3 residues: CASSDGPRGEAFF. The CDR3 nucleotides are TGCGCCAGCAGTGACGGACCCCGAGGGGAAGCTTTCTTT.

This clone was observed many times. The chain recombines TRBV7-2 with TRBJ2-7; 9 positions agree with TRBD1. The J segment lost 3 bases and the V segment lost 5 bases, leaving 5 bases of the junction unmatched. Germline CDR1 and CDR2: SGHTA and FQGNSA. The CDR3 has 14 residues. The CDR3 loop is CASSHGTGYYEQYF. CDR3 DNA sequence: TGTGCCAGCAGCCACGGGACAGGGTACTACGAGCAGTACTTC.

CDR3 sequence (DNA): TGTGCCAGCAGCTCGGGCCCCACTCCCAGCGAGCAGTACTTC. It encodes CASSSGPTPSEQYF. This chain links TRBV7-9 with TRBJ2-7; no clear D. From germline, CDR1 is SEHNR and CDR2 FQNEAQ (reference sequence). The CDR3 consists of 14 residues. V shed 4 bases and J shed 6 bases, with 16 bases lying between them.

This clone appeared a few times. CDR3 in DNA: TGTGCCAGCAGCCTGGGACAGGGGCCCTCCTACGAGCAGTACTTC. Translation gives CASSLGQGPSYEQYF. The rearrangement joins TRBV7-8 to TRBJ2-7, with 10 bases lining up with TRBD1. Germline V gives CDR1 SGHVS, CDR2 FQNEAQ. The V and J ends lost 5 bases and 0 bases, in that order; junction bases with no gene match: 4. This CDR3 contains 15 residues.

Only a few counts were recorded for this clone. The chain combines TRBV2 with TRBJ2-7, with D possibly matching TRBD1 (5 bases). With 7 bases removed from V and 3 bases from J, the gap between germline ends came to 16 bases. CDR3 size: 14 residues. Germline V CDR1 and CDR2: SNHLY, FYNNEI. The CDR3 loop reads CASIERARDYEQYF. The CDR3 DNA sequence: TGTGCCAGCATCGAAAGGGCCAGGGACTACGAGCAGTACTTC.

V usage is TRBV29-1 and J usage is TRBJ2-5; D is perhaps TRBD1 (6 bases). Germline CDR1 and CDR2: SQVTM and ANQGSEA. CDR3 length: 13 residues. The germline V and J ends were trimmed by 4 bases and 1 base, with 10 bases remaining between them. The CDR3 DNA reads TGCAGCGTTGGGGTAGGGGGCCAAGAGACCCAGTACTTC. Protein: CSVGVGGQETQYF. Full variable domain (outside the CDR3, taken from reference TRBV29-1 and TRBJ2-5): SAVISQKPSRDICQRGTSLTIQCQVDSQVTMMFWYRQQPGQSLTLIATANQGSEATYESGFVIDKFPISRPNLTFSTLTVSNMSPEDSSIYLCSVGVGGQETQYFGPGTRLLVL.

The chain carries TRBV5-1 and TRBJ1-6; TRBD1 agrees at 8 bases. CDR3 size: 16 residues. The V gene end was trimmed by 2 bases and the J gene end by 5 bases; junction bases not matched to a gene: 6. Germline values: CDR1 SGHRS, CDR2 YFSETQ. The CDR3 loop is CASSFKTGADNSPLHF. In DNA form, the CDR3 reads TGCGCCAGCAGCTTTAAGACAGGGGCGGATAATTCACCCCTCCACTTT.

This clone turned up a few times. The chain couples TRBV14 to TRBJ1-1; D unclear. The CDR3 spans 13 residues. The V end was cut by 4 bases, the J end by 5 bases, with 11 bases between. Germline assignment: CDR1 SGHDN and CDR2 FVKESK. The CDR3 is CASSPMGWTEAFF. CDR3 DNA: TGTGCCAGCAGCCCTATGGGATGGACTGAAGCTTTCTTT.

The rearrangement links TRBV7-6 to TRBJ2-5, with 7 positions matching TRBD2. V trimming: 8 bases; J trimming: 5 bases; junction bases outside the gene matches: 8. Germline V CDR1 and CDR2: SGHVS, FNYEAQ. The CDR3 length is 13 residues. As DNA, the CDR3 is TGTGCCAGCTGCCCAGTGGGGGGGGAGACCCAGTACTTC. Amino acids: CASCPVGGETQYF.

The chain combines TRBV25-1 with TRBJ1-2; maybe TRBD1 (5 bases). Trimming stripped 1 base from V and 4 bases from J, with 13 bases between. Germline CDR1 and CDR2: MGHDK and SYGVNS. The CDR3 contains 15 residues. This chain's CDR3 is CASSESVGDSYGYTF. CDR3 nucleotide sequence: TGTGCCAGCAGTGAATCGGTAGGGGATAGCTATGGCTACACCTTC.

V and J are TRBV25-1 and TRBJ1-1, with 7 positions matching TRBD1. The CDR3 runs to 13 residues. The germline CDR1 and CDR2 sequences are MGHDK and SYGVNS. Losses at the gene ends were 1 base for V and 11 bases for J; bases not matched to a gene: 7. CDR3 loop: CASSEFGPRGAFF. CDR3 coding DNA: TGTGCCAGCAGTGAATTCGGGCCCAGGGGGGCTTTCTTT.

This clone was seen a single time. Here the CDR3 reads CASSLGGSNQPQHF. The CDR3 DNA follows: TGCGCCAGCAGCTTGGGGGGTAGCAATCAGCCCCAGCATTTT. The chain couples TRBV5-1 to TRBJ1-5; D remains ambiguous. CDR1 is SGHRS and CDR2 is YFSETQ in the germline V gene. Trimming cost V 0 bases and J 0 bases, with 4 bases left between them. The CDR3 length is 14 residues.

The chain employs TRBV19 and TRBJ1-2, with a possible D match to TRBD1 (6 bases). The CDR3 covers 14 residues. Trimming left V 3 bases short and J 4 bases short, with 12 bases between. Germline assignment: CDR1 LNHDA and CDR2 SQIVND (reference sequence). The CDR3 DNA sequence: TGTGCCAGTAGTATCTCGACAGGCGGCTATGGCTACACCTTC. Translation gives CASSISTGGYGYTF.

The DNA of the CDR3 is TGCGCCAGCAGTGGTGTGGCGGGGGGGCCGCATGAGCAGTTCTTC. It translates to CASSGVAGGPHEQFF. The genes are TRBV10-2 and TRBJ2-1; 9 bases agree with TRBD2. Germline CDR1 and CDR2: WSHSY and SAAADI. This CDR3 has 15 residues. The V and J ends lost 4 bases and 8 bases, in that order; junction bases with no gene match: 9.

The V call is TRBV7-6, the J call TRBJ1-5, with 7 bases fitting TRBD1. V shed 2 bases and J 1 base; nucleotides not matched to a gene: 2. The CDR3 totals 15 residues. Germline V gives CDR1 SGHVS, CDR2 FNYEAQ. Written as DNA, the CDR3 is TGTGCCAGCAGCTTATCACAGGGGAGCAATCAGCCCCAGCATTTT. The encoded protein is CASSLSQGSNQPQHF.

This clone has more than one count but fewer than ten. The chain recombines TRBV9 with TRBJ2-6; D ambiguous. CDR3 length equals 13 residues. Germline V CDR1 and CDR2: SGDLS, YYNGEE. The ends were cut back, 4 bases at V and 4 bases at J, with 6 bases in the middle. The CDR3 DNA is TGTGCCAGCAGCCCCCCCGGGGCCAACGTCCTGACTTTC. Its protein is CASSPPGANVLTF.

The CDR3 reads CSVDGQQGLNYGYTF. In DNA form, the CDR3 reads TGCAGCGTTGATGGGCAACAGGGGCTGAACTATGGCTACACCTTC. The chain uses TRBV29-1 and TRBJ1-2; 7 bases are a match to TRBD1. The CDR3 extends over 15 amino acids. The V gene end was trimmed by 3 bases and the J gene end by 2 bases; junction bases not matched to a gene: 9. CDR1 is SQVTM, CDR2 ANQGSEA, per germline.

V is TRBV7-2 and J is TRBJ1-2; D unresolved. V was trimmed by 2 bases and J by 0 bases, leaving 7 bases between them. Per the germline V gene, CDR1 is SGHTA and CDR2 is FQGNSA. The CDR3 runs to 14 residues. Written as DNA, the CDR3 is TGTGCCAGCAGCTTAACAGATACTAACTATGGCTACACCTTC. Its translation is CASSLTDTNYGYTF.

The rearrangement links TRBV2 to TRBJ1-2; 12 positions match TRBD1. Germline V gene data show CDR1 as SNHLY and CDR2 as FYNNEI. There are 16 residues in the CDR3. After removal of 5 bases from V and 7 bases from J, the junction contained 11 bases not matched to a gene. CDR3 sequence reads: CASSPGQGARIIGYTF. The CDR3, as DNA: TGTGCCAGCAGTCCGGGACAGGGGGCGCGTATTATTGGCTACACCTTC.

The chain employs TRBV4-1 and TRBJ2-7; D gene uncertain. V dropped 3 bases and J dropped 4 bases, with 22 bases sitting between them. The CDR3 totals 17 residues. CDR1 and CDR2 from the germline V gene are MGHRA and YSYEKL. As DNA, the CDR3 is TGCGCCAGCAGCCAGACATCCGAGCAGATCCGGACGTACGAGCAGTACTTC. Protein sequence: CASSQTSEQIRTYEQYF.

J is TRBJ2-1 and V is TRBV5-4; the D is unclear. Germline V gives CDR1 SGHNT, CDR2 YYREEE (reference sequence). This CDR3 has 14 residues. V shed 1 base and J shed 6 bases, with 11 bases lying between them. The CDR3 region is CASSLSYPINEQFF. CDR3 nucleotides: TGTGCCAGCAGCTTGTCGTATCCCATCAATGAGCAGTTCTTC.

The count of this clone is one. The chain has TRBV5-4 and TRBJ1-1; D possibly corresponds to TRBD1 (6 bases). The V end was cut by 4 bases, the J end by 1 base, with 14 bases between. There are 15 residues in the CDR3. Germline values: CDR1 SGHNT, CDR2 YYREEE (reference sequence). The CDR3 DNA follows: TGTGCCAGCAGCGCAATGAGGGGGGCGAACACTGAAGCTTTCTTT. It is translated as CASSAMRGANTEAFF.